A selection of T cell receptor beta chains follows, all from one sample in a study of cytomegalovirus exposure and HLA in healthy donors. Here immunoSEQ multiplex PCR was the method, and the copy in TCRdb shows in-frame clones only, minus some. The profile shows roughly 160,000 clones, around 80% of them singletons. Specimen: PBMCs. The receptors were sampled from a male donor in good health and CMV-seropositive. Each CDR3 is given with its conserved first and last residue. The D gene is left open where the match is weak. Expanded clones are given a class, and other clones once, few, many or no size at all.

TRBV18,TRBJ1-2,few,.,TGTGCCAGCTCACCACCGAGCTCCACCGGCTATGGCTACACCTTC,CASSPPSSTGYGYTF
TRBV18,TRBJ2-3,.,.,TGTGCCAGCTCTCCGTCCTCGGCGGTCCAGTATTTT,CASSPSSAVQYF
TRBV11-2,TRBJ2-5,.,TRBD2,TGTGCCAGCAGCTTAGTGGAGACTAGCGGGCAAGAGACCCAGTACTTC,CASSLVETSGQETQYF
TRBV5-4,TRBJ1-6,.,TRBD1,TGTGCCAGCAGCCTCCCCACGACAGGGGCAAATTCACCCCTCCACTTT,CASSLPTTGANSPLHF
TRBV6-5,TRBJ2-3,.,.,TGTGCCAGCGGTCGGATCGGGAGCACAGATACGCAGTATTTT,CASGRIGSTDTQYF
TRBV5-1,TRBJ2-6,.,.,TGCGCCAGCAGCTCCGCTCCGGGGAAGTCTGGGGCCAACGTCCTGACTTTC,CASSSAPGKSGANVLTF
TRBV4-3,TRBJ2-7,.,TRBD1,TGCGCCAGCAGCCAAGAGGGGACAGGGGGCTATGACGAGCAGTACTTC,CASSQEGTGGYDEQYF
TRBV2,TRBJ1-4,.,.,TGTGCCAGCACGTTGGACATGGGTGAAAAACTGTTTTTT,CASTLDMGEKLFF
TRBV19,TRBJ1-1,.,TRBD1,TGTGCCACAGGGACAGGGGATTGGAATACTGAAGCTTTCTTT,CATGTGDWNTEAFF
TRBV20-1,TRBJ2-7,.,.,TGCAGTGCTAGGGAGAAGAGCGAGCAGTACTTC,CSAREKSEQYF
TRBV5-6,TRBJ1-2,.,.,TGTGCCAGCAGCTTCTTTGACAGAACTTTCGGTGGCTACACCTTC,CASSFFDRTFGGYTF
TRBV27,TRBJ2-3,.,TRBD2,TGTGCCAGCAGCCCTGCGGGGGGCCTTACGCAGTATTTT,CASSPAGGLTQYF
TRBV11-2,TRBJ1-2,.,.,TGTGCCAGCAGCTTAGGTCTGGAGCACTATGGCTACACCTTC,CASSLGLEHYGYTF
TRBV15,TRBJ1-3,.,TRBD1,TGTGCCACCAGCAGAGTAGGGGACAGATCCTTCTCTGGAAACACCATATATTTT,CATSRVGDRSFSGNTIYF
TRBV6-5,TRBJ2-7,.,.,TGTGCCAGCAGTCGCTCGACTTACTACGAGCAGTACTTC,CASSRSTYYEQYF
TRBV30,TRBJ1-2,.,TRBD1,TGTGCCTACCAGGGGGCGCGTGGCTACACCTTC,CAYQGARGYTF
TRBV7-2,TRBJ2-7,.,TRBD1,TGTGCCAGCAGCTCTACAGGGGGACAGCAGTACTTC,CASSSTGGQQYF
TRBV2,TRBJ1-3,few,.,TGTGCCAGCAGTGTATTGGGGGGCTCTGGAAACACCATATATTTT,CASSVLGGSGNTIYF
TRBV5-4,TRBJ2-5,once,.,TGTGCCAGCAGCTTGGCCAGGAGGGACGGAGAGACCCAGTACTTC,CASSLARRDGETQYF
TRBV7-2,TRBJ2-7,.,.,TGTGCCAGCAGCTTAGCGCCGGGGGTTAGCTACGAGCAGTACTTC,CASSLAPGVSYEQYF
TRBV29-1,TRBJ1-2,.,TRBD1,TGCAGCGTTGAAGATCGGGGACAGGATGGCTACACCTTC,CSVEDRGQDGYTF
TRBV6-5,TRBJ1-1,once,.,TGTGCCAGCAGTTACGAGCACCGGAACACTGAAGCTTTCTTT,CASSYEHRNTEAFF
TRBV2,TRBJ1-2,.,TRBD1,TGTGCCAGTAAACAGGGGGTGGGTGATGGCTACACCTTC,CASKQGVGDGYTF
TRBV30,TRBJ2-7,.,TRBD2,TGTGCCTGGAGTGCGGGACTAGCGGGCTACGAGCAGTACTTC,CAWSAGLAGYEQYF
TRBV5-8,TRBJ1-5,.,.,TGTGCCAGCAGCCGTATCAGGGGTCTGGATCAGCCCCAGCATTTT,CASSRIRGLDQPQHF
TRBV19,TRBJ2-7,once,TRBD2,TGTGCCAGTAGTATAGGGGATAGCGGGAGCTACGAGCAGTACTTC,CASSIGDSGSYEQYF
TRBV7-9,TRBJ2-2,.,.,TGTGCCAGCAGCCCCCTGGGGAGCCCGAACACCGGGGAGCTGTTTTTT,CASSPLGSPNTGELFF
TRBV9,TRBJ1-2,.,TRBD1,TGTGCCAGCAGCACGGGACAGGGATATGGCTACACCTTC,CASSTGQGYGYTF
TRBV19,TRBJ2-3,.,.,TGTGCCAGTAAGGAATCCGGAGGTCGCACAGATACGCAGTATTTT,CASKESGGRTDTQYF
TRBV5-6,TRBJ2-7,few,TRBD2,TGTGCCAGCAGCTTGGATAGGGGACTAGCGTCCTCCTACGAGCAGTACTTC,CASSLDRGLASSYEQYF
TRBV5-6,TRBJ2-2,.,.,TGTGCCAGCAGCCCGCCTATGGAGCGGGCGAGGACTACCGGGGAGCTGTTTTTT,CASSPPMERARTTGELFF
TRBV4-3,TRBJ2-7,.,.,TGCGCCAGCAGCCAAGATCGTCCCTACGAGCAGTACTTC,CASSQDRPYEQYF
TRBV5-6,TRBJ1-3,.,TRBD1,TGTGCCAGCAGGGGACAGGGGACCTCCTCTGGAAACACCATATATTTT,CASRGQGTSSGNTIYF
TRBV7-6,TRBJ2-3,once,TRBD1,TGTGCCAGCAGCTTAACAGGGGTCGGAGATACGCAGTATTTT,CASSLTGVGDTQYF
TRBV5-8,TRBJ2-3,.,.,TGTGCCAGCAGCTTAGAGGCGGCCAACACAGATACGCAGTATTTT,CASSLEAANTDTQYF
TRBV15,TRBJ1-5,.,TRBD1,TGTGCCACCAGCACCCGGGACAGGGGGATTAGCAATCAGCCCCAGCATTTT,CATSTRDRGISNQPQHF
TRBV7-2,TRBJ2-5,.,.,TGTGCCAGCAGCAAACAAAACATGGGGGGGGCTGGGGAGACCCAGTACTTC,CASSKQNMGGAGETQYF
TRBV10-3,TRBJ1-2,.,TRBD1,TGTGCCATCAGCGGACAGGGGGGGGACTATGGCTACACCTTC,CAISGQGGDYGYTF
TRBV15,TRBJ2-1,.,TRBD2,TGTGCCACCAGCAGAGGGGCTAGCGGGAGCAATGAGCAGTTCTTC,CATSRGASGSNEQFF
TRBV6-1,TRBJ2-5,.,.,TGTGCCGTCCCCTCAAGCGCGGACCTTCAGGGGACCCAGTACTTC,CAVPSSADLQGTQYF
TRBV27,TRBJ1-6,once,.,TGTGCCAGCACTCAAACCAGGGGTCGTAATTCACCCCTCCACTTT,CASTQTRGRNSPLHF
TRBV15,TRBJ1-3,.,.,TGTGCCACCAGCAGAGGGGGGGCAGGGACTACTGGAAACACCATATATTTT,CATSRGGAGTTGNTIYF
TRBV9,TRBJ1-4,.,.,TGTGCCAGCAGTCGACAGTCAACTAATGAAAAACTGTTTTTT,CASSRQSTNEKLFF
TRBV19,TRBJ2-2,.,.,TGTGCCAGTTCAGGGATTTCGGGCACCGGGGAGCTGTTTTTT,CASSGISGTGELFF
TRBV19,TRBJ2-4,.,.,TGTGCCAGTATGCCCCAGGGAAAAAACATTCAGTACTTC,CASMPQGKNIQYF
TRBV15,TRBJ2-1,.,.,TGTGCCACCAGCAGAGATATGTTCCAATCCAGCAATGAGCAGTTCTTC,CATSRDMFQSSNEQFF
TRBV4-3,TRBJ1-6,.,.,TGCGCCAGCAGCCTCGGGGGCTCCTATAATTCACCCCTCCACTTT,CASSLGGSYNSPLHF
TRBV9,TRBJ2-2,.,.,TGTGCCAGCAGCTACCCCGGAGGGGTGAACACCGGGGAGCTGTTTTTT,CASSYPGGVNTGELFF
TRBV19,TRBJ2-3,.,.,TGTGCCAGTAGTGCAAGGGGGTCCGGGTTGTCCGATACGCAGTATTTT,CASSARGSGLSDTQYF
TRBV7-2,TRBJ1-4,.,.,TGTGCCAGCAGCTTAGCGTCCAGGGTTAATGAAAAACTGTTTTTT,CASSLASRVNEKLFF
TRBV25-1,TRBJ2-6,.,TRBD1,TGTGCCACCAGGGCGGGACAGGGGGCTGGGGCCAACGTCCTGACTTTC,CATRAGQGAGANVLTF
TRBV30,TRBJ2-5,.,TRBD2,TGTGCCTCGGGGGGTCTCCAAGAGACCCAGTACTTC,CASGGLQETQYF
TRBV5-1,TRBJ1-1,.,TRBD1,TGCGCCAGCAGCGAGACAGGGATACACACTGAAGCTTTCTTT,CASSETGIHTEAFF
TRBV7-8,TRBJ2-3,.,TRBD2,TGTGCCAGCAGCCCCCGGGGGGGCGGGGGGCCAGATACGCAGTATTTT,CASSPRGGGGPDTQYF